Each of the 30 T cell receptor beta chains below was sequenced from the same sample in a study of Graves' ophthalmopathy and Graves' hyperthyroidism. Amplified material comprised TCR beta CDR3 regions derived from RNA transcripts. Investigators did first-round RT-PCR with HTBI primers, then second-round multiplex PCR. TCRdb fed the multiplex PCR reads into MiXCR, producing one record per CDR3 protein. The sample lists hundreds of thousands of distinct CDR3 sequences, roughly 20% seen once, with around 6.9% in the top ten. Source material: peripheral blood. The receptors here all came from a woman under 30 with stable Graves' hyperthyroidism. Some clones in this sample may be carry-over from other donors' samples.

This clonotype appeared many times. The chain couples TRBV7-2 to TRBJ2-5; TRBD2 matches at 8 bases. Looked up from germline, CDR1 is SGHTA and CDR2 is FQGNSA. This CDR3 has 15 residues. J lost 1 base, V lost 6 bases, and 7 bases had no gene match. DNA of the CDR3: TGTGCCAGCAGAGCCCTAGCGGGTCCCCAAGAGACCCAGTACTTC. It is translated as CASRALAGPQETQYF.

This clonotype has at least ten counts. V is TRBV12-5 and J is TRBJ2-7, with D uncertain. The V end lost 1 base, the J end lost 7 bases, and 11 bases lay between the germline ends. CDR1 LGHNT and CDR2 FRNRAP come from the germline V gene. There are 13 residues in the CDR3. CDR3 residues: CASGLDGLREQYF. For the CDR3, the DNA is TGTGCTAGTGGTTTGGACGGGTTGAGGGAGCAGTACTTC.

This clonotype showed up just a few times. This chain joins TRBV2 and TRBJ1-5, with unresolved D. This CDR3 comprises 17 residues. The V end was cut by 1 base, the J end by 3 bases, with 16 bases between. CDR1 and CDR2 from the germline V gene are SNHLY and FYNNEI. The CDR3 region is CASSEGRWAVNNQPQHF. CDR3 coding DNA: TGTGCCAGCAGTGAAGGGCGGTGGGCAGTAAACAATCAGCCCCAGCATTTT.

This clonotype has ten or more counts. The chain couples TRBV6-1 to TRBJ1-2; weak D call: TRBD1 (5 bases). Per the germline V gene, CDR1 is MNHNS and CDR2 is SASEGT. The CDR3 extends over 14 amino acids. The V gene lost 4 bases and the J gene lost 8 bases, with 17 bases spanning the gap. DNA of the CDR3: TGTGCCAGCAGTGTCCCCCCTGGGGGAGAGGGCTACACCTTC. Translating gives CASSVPPGGEGYTF.

This clonotype was detected many times. The chain recombines TRBV10-2 with TRBJ1-1; a possible D gene is TRBD1 (5 bases). V was pared by 7 bases and J by 4 bases, with 22 bases between. The CDR3 sequence is 16 residues long. The V gene's germline CDR1 is WSHSY and CDR2 SAAADI. This chain's CDR3 is CASTSYSEGVSTEAFF. The DNA for the CDR3 is TGCGCCAGCACCTCTTACTCAGAAGGGGTGAGCACTGAAGCTTTCTTT.

In regard to this clonotype: A read error is likely, as this CDR3 ends without the conserved phenylalanine or tryptophan. V usage is TRBV6-2 or TRBV6-3 and J usage is TRBJ2-2; 11 bases fit TRBD2. Germline trimming cut 6 bases from V and 0 bases from J; bases unmatched to any gene: 6. Germline CDR1 and CDR2: MNHEY and SVGEGT. The CDR3 loop spans 17 amino acids. The CDR3 region is CASRGLAGLSNTGELFV. CDR3 coding DNA: TGTGCCAGCAGAGGACTAGCGGGCCTCTCGAACACCGGGGAGCTGTTTGTG.

This chain connects TRBV2 to TRBJ2-2; 10 bases agree with TRBD2. V lost 7 bases to trimming and J lost 2 bases; unmatched junction nucleotides: 7. This CDR3 region has 16 residues. Germline CDR1 and CDR2: SNHLY and FYNNEI. The CDR3 DNA follows: TGTGCCAGCAACCCCGGGACTAGCGCAAACACCGGGGAGCTGTTTTTT. This codes for CASNPGTSANTGELFF.

This clonotype was observed at least ten times. This chain connects TRBV4-1 to TRBJ1-1; D not resolved. This CDR3 is built from 14 residues. CDR1 and CDR2 (germline): MGHRA, YSYEKL. The V end was cut by 4 bases, the J end by 1 base, with 10 bases between. The CDR3 protein is CASSLAYSNTEAFF. In DNA form, the CDR3 reads TGCGCCAGCAGCCTAGCGTATTCGAACACTGAAGCTTTCTTT.

This clonotype was picked up many times. V usage is TRBV6-5 and J usage is TRBJ2-5; 9 bases are a match to TRBD1. The CDR3 runs to 15 residues. CDR1 is MNHEY and CDR2 is SVGAGI in the germline V gene. The V gene end was trimmed by 5 bases and the J gene end by 7 bases; junction bases not matched to a gene: 11. The CDR3 spells CASSPTNRGLGTQYF. CDR3 bases: TGTGCCAGCAGTCCAACTAACAGGGGGCTTGGGACCCAGTACTTC.

This clonotype was picked up many times. The chain carries TRBV12-3 or TRBV12-4 and TRBJ1-1; perhaps TRBD1 as D (6 bases). CDR3 length: 15 amino acids. V was clipped by 2 bases and J by 5 bases, with 15 bases between them. CDR3 in amino acids: CASSLRGGRGTEAFF. The CDR3 nucleotides read TGTGCCAGCAGTTTAAGGGGGGGGCGAGGGACTGAAGCTTTCTTT.

The chain recombines TRBV25-1 with TRBJ1-6; a weak D match, TRBD1 (5 bases). Trimming removed 4 bases at V and 4 bases at J, with 17 bases between. Per the germline V gene, CDR1 is MGHDK and CDR2 is SYGVNS. The CDR3 is 17 amino acids. The CDR3, as DNA: TGTGCCAGCAGTGGCCAGACAGTACACAGTTATAATTCACCCCTCCACTTT. As protein: CASSGQTVHSYNSPLHF. Combining the CDR3 with reference TRBV25-1 and TRBJ1-6 gives the whole variable domain EADIYQTPRYLVIGTGKKITLECSQTMGHDKMYWYQQDPGMELHLIHYSYGVNSTEKGDLSSESTVSRIRTEHFPLTLESARPSHTSQYLCASSGQTVHSYNSPLHFGNGTRLTVT.

Ten or more counts support this clonotype. The V and J genes are TRBV28 and TRBJ2-4; 9 nucleotides line up with TRBD1. V lost 7 bases, J lost 6 bases, and 10 bases stayed unmatched. The germline gives CDR1 MDHEN, CDR2 SYDVKM. The length of the CDR3 is 15 residues. The CDR3 loop reads CASNKGQGDRNIQYF. The DNA of the CDR3 is TGTGCCAGCAACAAGGGACAGGGTGATAGAAACATTCAGTACTTC.

This clonotype came up many times. CDR3 amino acids: CASSFTGPGYEQYF. The CDR3 DNA follows: TGTGCCAGCAGTTTTACAGGGCCTGGGTACGAGCAGTACTTC. V and J are TRBV12-3 or TRBV12-4 and TRBJ2-7; tentatively, D is TRBD1 (6 bases). This CDR3 has 14 residues. Deletions cut 3 bases from V and 4 bases from J, with 13 bases between.

This clonotype has a handful of counts. J is TRBJ2-7 and V is TRBV6-5; TRBD1 matches 10 bases. Per the germline V gene, CDR1 is MNHEY and CDR2 is SVGAGI. There are 15 residues in the CDR3. J lost 6 bases, V lost 2 bases, and 7 bases had no gene match. CDR3 residues: CASSYGGTGVAEQYF. CDR3 coding DNA: TGTGCCAGCAGTTACGGCGGGACAGGGGTGGCCGAGCAGTACTTC.

The chain recombines TRBV3-1 with TRBJ2-7; D might be TRBD1 (6 bases). With 4 bases removed from V and 1 base from J, the gap between germline ends came to 14 bases. Germline lookup yields CDR1 LGHDT and CDR2 YNNKEL (reference sequence). CDR3 length equals 15 residues. CDR3 nucleotides: TGTGCCAGCAGCCGTCCCCAGGGGAAGTCCTACGAGCAGTACTTC. It specifies CASSRPQGKSYEQYF.

This clonotype was seen repeatedly, ten times or more. The chain couples TRBV6-5 to TRBJ1-3; D is uncertain. Germline CDR1 MNHEY, CDR2 SVGAGI. V lost 2 bases to trimming and J lost 0 bases, with 8 bases between them. The CDR3 sequence is 15 residues long. This CDR3 reads CASSYVTVSGNTIYF. The CDR3, as DNA: TGTGCCAGCAGTTACGTCACAGTCTCTGGAAACACCATATATTTT.

This clonotype was detected ten times or more. CDR3 nucleotides: TGCAGTGCCGAGGAGTCTAGCAATCAGCCCCAGCATTTT. Its protein is CSAEESSNQPQHF. The chain joins TRBV20-1 to TRBJ1-5; D is unclear. The CDR3 length is 13 residues. The germline V gene has CDR1 DFQATT and CDR2 SNEGSKA (reference sequence). V lost 6 bases and J 0 bases, leaving 9 bases between the germline ends.

This clonotype was picked up a small number of times. The rearrangement uses TRBV5-1 and TRBJ2-5, with D tentatively TRBD2 (5 bases). The V gene lost 4 bases and the J gene lost 7 bases, with 17 bases spanning the gap. Germline-derived CDR1 and CDR2 are SGHRS and YFSETQ. CDR3 length equals 14 residues. The CDR3 protein is CASSPPVDGGTQYF. DNA for the CDR3: TGCGCCAGCAGCCCCCCTGTGGACGGAGGGACCCAGTACTTC.

Ten or more counts support this clonotype. This chain uses TRBV6-2 or TRBV6-3 with TRBJ2-4; 8 bases match TRBD2. The J segment lost 7 bases and the V segment lost 0 bases, leaving 17 bases of the junction unmatched. The CDR3 totals 19 residues. Germline V lookup: CDR1 MNHEY, CDR2 SVGEGT. The CDR3 protein is CASSYSRTGTRPGMNIQYF. The CDR3 DNA is TGTGCCAGCAGTTACTCGAGGACCGGGACTAGGCCGGGGATGAACATTCAGTACTTC.

In its sample, this clonotype was seen many times. The chain employs TRBV13 and TRBJ1-2, with no clear D. V lost 1 base and J 3 bases, leaving 6 bases between the germline ends. CDR3 length: 13 amino acids. The V gene's germline CDR1 is PRHDT and CDR2 FYEKMQ (reference sequence). The CDR3 nucleotides read TGTGCCAGCAGCTTAGTTACTCACTATGGCTACACCTTC. Its translation is CASSLVTHYGYTF.

The chain is built from TRBV12-3 or TRBV12-4 and TRBJ1-5; 8 nucleotides line up with TRBD1. The V segment lost 5 bases and the J segment 5 bases; nucleotides outside the gene matches: 5. The CDR3 is 14 residues long. CDR3 nucleotide sequence: TGTGCCAGCAGTATCCACAGGGGGGATCAGCCCCAGCATTTT. This encodes CASSIHRGDQPQHF.

This clonotype has a count of ten or more. This sequence joins TRBV4-1 and TRBJ1-2, with D possibly being TRBD1 (6 bases). Germline assignment: CDR1 MGHRA and CDR2 YSYEKL. Trimming took 1 base from V and 4 from J, leaving 10 bases between them. This CDR3 spans 14 amino acids. DNA of the CDR3: TGCGCCAGCAGCCAAGGTTGGGGGCCCTATGGCTACACCTTC. This codes for CASSQGWGPYGYTF.

This chain links TRBV6-1 with TRBJ2-7; 7 bases match TRBD2. The J segment lost 2 bases and the V segment lost 3 bases, leaving 4 bases of the junction unmatched. Germline loops: CDR1 MNHNS, CDR2 SASEGT. There are 14 residues in the CDR3. Here the CDR3 DNA reads TGTGCCAGCAGTGACGCTAGCGGAACCTACGAGCAGTACTTC. It codes for CASSDASGTYEQYF.

This clonotype was recorded many times. The chain combines TRBV5-1 with TRBJ2-2, with D perhaps TRBD1 (6 bases). Trimming left V 4 bases short and J 1 base short, with 14 bases between. The CDR3 is made up of 16 amino acids. Germline V gene sequence: CDR1 SGHRS, CDR2 YFSETQ. This CDR3 reads CASSPGTSQNTGELFF. DNA for the CDR3: TGCGCCAGCAGCCCCGGGACATCTCAGAACACCGGGGAGCTGTTTTTT.

This clonotype was recorded once. This may come from a read error, since a much larger clone is one base off. The chain joins TRBV3-1 to TRBJ2-5; D is uncertain. The CDR3 extends over 14 amino acids. CDR1 and CDR2 (germline): LGHDT, YNNKEL (reference sequence). Trimming left V 4 bases short and J 5 bases short, with 14 bases between. CDR3 sequence (DNA): TGTGCCAGCAGCCGAGGTAGTCATGGCGAGACCCAGTACTTC. It codes for CASSRGSHGETQYF.

This clonotype has a handful of counts. The chain has TRBV12-3 or TRBV12-4 and TRBJ2-5, with D unresolved. The germline V and J ends were trimmed by 3 bases and 4 bases, with 15 bases remaining between them. The length of the CDR3 is 15 residues. The CDR3 loop reads CASSFRLISPETQYF. For the CDR3, the DNA is TGTGCCAGCAGTTTTCGTTTAATTTCCCCAGAGACCCAGTACTTC.

This clonotype has more than one count but fewer than ten. V gene TRBV20-1 combines with J gene TRBJ2-7; 12 nucleotides line up with TRBD2. V gave up 2 bases and J gave up 4 bases; unmatched junction bases: 15. The CDR3 runs to 18 residues. Germline values: CDR1 DFQATT, CDR2 SNEGSKA (reference sequence). CDR3 DNA: TGCAGTGCTAGAAGGGGACTAGCGGGTGTTTTGGCCGAGTACGAGCAGTACTTC. It yields the protein CSARRGLAGVLAEYEQYF.

Ten or more counts support this clonotype. The V and J genes are TRBV2 and TRBJ1-2, with D possibly being TRBD1 (6 bases). This CDR3 region has 13 residues. V lost 3 bases, J lost 8 bases, and 13 bases lay in between. The germline V gene encodes CDR1 SNHLY and CDR2 FYNNEI. The chain's CDR3 is CASSEGGPSGYTF. The CDR3 DNA reads as TGTGCCAGCAGTGAGGGGGGGCCCTCCGGCTACACCTTC. The variable domain in full, with the rest retrieved from reference TRBV2 and TRBJ1-2, is EPEVTQTPSHQVTQMGQEVILRCVPISNHLYFYWYRQILGQKVEFLVSFYNNEISEKSEIFDDQFSVERPDGSNFTLKIRSTKLEDSAMYFCASSEGGPSGYTFGSGTRLTVV.

This clonotype was detected ten times or more. This chain joins TRBV10-3 and TRBJ1-1, with 8 bases matching TRBD1. Germline CDR1 and CDR2: ENHRY and SYGVKD. V shed 5 bases and J 5 bases; nucleotides not matched to a gene: 10. The CDR3 loop spans 15 amino acids. CDR3 sequence: CAISYGGQAETEAFF. Here the CDR3 DNA reads TGTGCCATCAGTTATGGGGGACAGGCGGAAACTGAAGCTTTCTTT.

This clonotype was seen a handful of times. The V gene is TRBV12-3 or TRBV12-4, the J gene TRBJ1-2, with D unresolved. The CDR3 runs 12 residues. Trimming took off 5 bases at V and 6 bases at J, with 10 bases between the two ends. The CDR3 DNA reads TGTGCCAGCAGTCCCCGAATGGATGGCTACACCTTC. Protein: CASSPRMDGYTF.